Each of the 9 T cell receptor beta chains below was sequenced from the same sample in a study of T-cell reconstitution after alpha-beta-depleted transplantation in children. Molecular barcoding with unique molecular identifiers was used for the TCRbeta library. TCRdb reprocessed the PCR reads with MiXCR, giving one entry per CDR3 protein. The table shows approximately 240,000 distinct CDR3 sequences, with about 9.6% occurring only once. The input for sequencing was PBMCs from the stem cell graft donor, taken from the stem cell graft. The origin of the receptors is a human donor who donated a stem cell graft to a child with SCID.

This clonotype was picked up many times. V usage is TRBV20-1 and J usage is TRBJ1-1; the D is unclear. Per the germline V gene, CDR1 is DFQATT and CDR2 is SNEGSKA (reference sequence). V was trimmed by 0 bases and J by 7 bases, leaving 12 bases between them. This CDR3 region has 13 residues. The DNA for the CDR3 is TGCAGTGCTAGAGACCCGGCAAGATATGAAGCTTTCTTT. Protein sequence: CSARDPARYEAFF.

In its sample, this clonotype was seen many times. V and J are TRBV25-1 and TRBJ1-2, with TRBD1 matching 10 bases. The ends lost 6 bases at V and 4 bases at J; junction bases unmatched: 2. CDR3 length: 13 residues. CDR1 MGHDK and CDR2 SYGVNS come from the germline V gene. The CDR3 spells CASRRTGGYGYTF. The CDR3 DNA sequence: TGTGCCAGCAGGAGGACAGGGGGCTATGGCTACACCTTC.

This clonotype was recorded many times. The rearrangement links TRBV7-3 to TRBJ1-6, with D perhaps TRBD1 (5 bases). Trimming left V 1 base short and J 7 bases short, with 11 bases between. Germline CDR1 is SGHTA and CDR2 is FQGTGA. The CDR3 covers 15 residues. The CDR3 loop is CASSLSRATNSPLHF. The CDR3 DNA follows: TGTGCCAGCAGCTTAAGCAGGGCTACGAATTCACCCCTCCACTTT.

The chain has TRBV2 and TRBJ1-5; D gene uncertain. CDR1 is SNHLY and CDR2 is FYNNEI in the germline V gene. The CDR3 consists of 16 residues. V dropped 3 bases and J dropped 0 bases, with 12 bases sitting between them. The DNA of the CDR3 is TGTGCCAGCAGTGAGAGGGCGGGCTATAGCAATCAGCCCCAGCATTTT. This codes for CASSERAGYSNQPQHF.

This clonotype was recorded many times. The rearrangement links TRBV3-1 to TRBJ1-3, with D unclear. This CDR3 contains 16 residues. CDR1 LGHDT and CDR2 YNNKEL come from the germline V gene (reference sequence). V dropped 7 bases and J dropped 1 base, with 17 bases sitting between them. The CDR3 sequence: CASTMGGSLSGNTIYF. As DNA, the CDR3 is TGTGCCAGCACCATGGGCGGCTCTCTATCTGGAAACACCATATATTTT.

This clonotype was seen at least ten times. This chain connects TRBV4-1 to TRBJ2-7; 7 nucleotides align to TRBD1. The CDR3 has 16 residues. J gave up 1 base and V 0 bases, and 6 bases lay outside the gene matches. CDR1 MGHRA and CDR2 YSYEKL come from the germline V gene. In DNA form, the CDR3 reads TGCGCCAGCAGCCAAGAATCGGACAGGCTATCCTACGAGCAGTACTTC. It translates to CASSQESDRLSYEQYF.

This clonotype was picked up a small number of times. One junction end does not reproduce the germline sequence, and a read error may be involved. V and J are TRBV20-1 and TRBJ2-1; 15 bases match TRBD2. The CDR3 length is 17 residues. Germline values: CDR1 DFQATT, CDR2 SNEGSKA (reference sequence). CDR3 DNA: TGCTGTGCTAGTACCGGGACTAGCGGGGGGAGATACAATGAGCAGTTCTTC. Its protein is CCASTGTSGGRYNEQFF.

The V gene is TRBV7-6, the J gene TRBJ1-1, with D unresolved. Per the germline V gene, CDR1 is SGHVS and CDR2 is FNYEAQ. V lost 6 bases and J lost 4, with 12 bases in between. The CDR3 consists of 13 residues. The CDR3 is CASSPNPGTEAFF. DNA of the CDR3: TGTGCCAGCAGTCCCAATCCTGGCACTGAAGCTTTCTTT.

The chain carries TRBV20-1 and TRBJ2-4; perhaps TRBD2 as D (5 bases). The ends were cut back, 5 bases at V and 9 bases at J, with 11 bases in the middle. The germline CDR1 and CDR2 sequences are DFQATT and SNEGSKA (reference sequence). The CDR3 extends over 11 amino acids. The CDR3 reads CSASVRGIQYF. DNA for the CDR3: TGCAGTGCTTCAGTCCGGGGCATTCAGTACTTC.